This TCR beta chain emerged from a study of T cell responses to AZD1222 COVID-19 vaccine. Study-level results: Two doses of AZD1222 preceded a rise in Spike-specific TCR breadth and depth. Scientists sampled the repertoires only once the peak T cell response had passed. Reportedly, close to half of spike-specific TCRs are directed against unmutated variant regions.

Researchers grouped second doses given at about 4 or about 12 weeks into one pool. Sequencing used immunoSEQ multiplex PCR; TCRdb keeps in-frame clones, though not all of them. The sample lists approximately 88,000 clones, roughly nine tenths occurring once. The CDR3 contains 12 residues. J gave up 14 bases and V 4 bases, and 6 bases lay outside the gene matches. Germline assignment: CDR1 SGHRS and CDR2 YFSETQ. A note on this clone: What it recognizes is unknown.

This TCR was recovered from an adult who received the AZD1222 COVID-19 vaccine. The chain recombines TRBV5-1 with TRBJ2-1; 10 bases match TRBD1. The sample was peripheral blood, taken 28 days after the second AZD1222 dose. CDR3 loop: CASSPGQGLEFF. The CDR3 coding sequence is TGCGCCAGCAGCCCGGGACAGGGGTTGGAGTTCTTC.